Given below is one T cell receptor beta chain in context. Its antigen is still unknown. No qualities accompany the bases; no much larger clone lies one base away. The source of the sample is a study of blood T cell repertoires in COVID-19 (dated by TCRdb to 2020 to 2021). For the study in its entirety: Collaborator samples came from the United States, Italy and Spain and covered acute and convalescent phases of COVID-19. The prospective study material was composed of cDNA or gDNA derived from T cells, B-cell-depleted T cells, or PBMCs. The dataset comprised deeply sampled blood TCRbeta repertoires from subjects exposed to, actively infected with, or recovered from COVID-19. The repertoires were released in a freely available public database meant as a resource for research on the immune response to SARS-CoV-2. Samples came from the ongoing ImmuneRACE study (first 160 participants) plus 1,254 subjects from 6 global collaborators. Sample metadata almost always included a de-identified subject ID, COVID-19 status, age in years and sex. HLA class I and class II types, where available, came from metadata supplied by the sample provider rather than from assay-based typing. General conclusions and limits of the study: Clinical and demographic metadata were provided uncurated, with the amount varying by source and participant.

Participants in the prospective study were aged about 18 to 89 years, lived in 20 to 30 United States geographic areas, and enrolled through a virtual design. In the prospective study, cohorts were assigned on the basis of participant-reported clinical history obtained from a screening survey and a study questionnaire. A participant counted as exposed if, within 2 weeks of entering the study, that participant had been in contact with someone who had a PCR-confirmed or clinician-diagnosed COVID-19 case. Each participant in the prospective study had whole blood, serum and a nasopharyngeal or oropharyngeal swab collected by mobile phlebotomists. Additional blood draws and questionnaires over an approximately 2-month period could optionally be provided by prospective study participants. Before DNA extraction, blood samples from the prospective study were shipped at room temperature or frozen. Reading from cysteine to phenylalanine, the CDR3 counts 16 amino acids. The CDR3 DNA has 48 bases and is translated from base 1.

TCRbeta CDR3 regions were amplified from genomic DNA by means of the immunoSEQ Assay, a bias-controlled multiplex PCR. The authors' analysis ran thus. The number of nucleated cells in each sample was estimated by amplification of reference gene primers within the assay. To quantify the absolute abundance of each unique TCRbeta CDR3 rearrangement, sequence reads were collapsed and filtered. For each sample, productive Simpson clonality was calculated as the square root of Simpson's diversity index across productive rearrangements. TCRdb limited this immuneACCESS table to in-frame rearrangements with V and J called. A share of clones is missing; checked studies link under half to unresolved V genes, and the rest is unexplained. V and J calls and clone size come straight from that table; D and trimming were deduced from the DNA. The sample profile shows 110,000 to 150,000 clones; less than 85% of them were found once. Together, the top ten hold 1.5% to 2% of the sample.

This sequence was found in a woman in her late teens or twenties who had been exposed to COVID-19. Sample: PBMCs or T cells enriched from blood (not recorded which). This receptor chain uses TRBV21-1 and TRBJ2-7; the D call TRBD1 from the table was never checked on the DNA. TRBV21-1 corresponds to a pseudogene. DNA sequence: TGTGCCAGCAGCAAACCCTACAGGGGTGACCTCTACGAGCAGTACTTC. Its amino acids are CASSKPYRGDLYEQYF.